Each of the 20 T cell receptor delta chains below was sequenced from the same sample in a study of gamma-delta T cells after stem cell transplantation. With CATT, TCRdb re-called clones from the RT-PCR reads. Here the sample spans more than 3,500 delta-chain clones, 16% being singletons. Sequencing was performed on gamma-delta T cells. These receptors all come from a human donor. It is not recorded whose cells these are; they may come from a transplant donor.

This clone was seen a single time. V is TRDV3 and J is TRDJ1; 13 bases align to TRDD3. Here the J gene came from matching the DNA to germline, since TCRdb omits it. The CDR3 sequence is 21 residues long. V lost 5 bases to trimming and J lost 0 bases; unmatched junction nucleotides: 24. From germline, CDR1 is TVYSNPD and CDR2 GDNSRS (reference sequence). CDR3 nucleotide sequence: TGTGCCAAGAAGGTACTGGGGGATACGGAGGAGCACTTTTCGTACACCGATAAACTCATCTTT. It translates to CAKKVLGDTEEHFSYTDKLIF.

The rearrangement joins TRDV1 to TRDJ2, with 11 bases aligning to TRDD3. Unmatched junction bases numbered 16, after V lost 2 bases and J lost 2 bases. CDR1 and CDR2 from the germline V gene are TSWWSYY and QGS. This CDR3 spans 21 amino acids. The CDR3 coding sequence is TGTGCTCTTGGGGAATTTGACCTACTGGGGGATAGCCGGGGGTTGACAGCACAACTCTTCTTT. It encodes CALGEFDLLGDSRGLTAQLFF.

This clone showed up just a few times. The chain is built from TRDV3 and TRDJ1; 7 bases line up with TRDD2. CDR3 length: 14 amino acids. Germline trimming cut 4 bases from V and 2 bases from J; bases unmatched to any gene: 10. CDR1 and CDR2 from the germline V gene are TVYSNPD and GDNSRS (reference sequence). The CDR3 bases are TGTGCCTCCGGCCTTCCTCAAGATACCGATAAACTCATCTTT. Its protein is CASGLPQDTDKLIF. The full variable domain, rest sourced from reference TRDV3 and TRDJ1, is CDKVTQSSPDQTVASGSEVVLLCTYDTVYSNPDLFWYRIRPDYSFQFVFYGDNSRSEGADFTQGRFSVKHILTQKAFHLVISPVRTEDSATYYCASGLPQDTDKLIFGKGTRVTVEP.

In its sample, this clone ranks as medium-sized (0.01 to 0.1%). Other DNA sequences from this sample encode an identical CDR3 as well. The chain recombines TRDV3 with TRDJ2, with no clear D. CDR3 size: 16 residues. V dropped 2 bases and J dropped 0 bases, with 16 bases sitting between them. Germline loops: CDR1 TVYSNPD, CDR2 GDNSRS (reference sequence). The CDR3 DNA reads as TGTGCCTTTTGCCTAAACCGGTTTGCTTTGACAGCACAACTCTTCTTT. Protein product: CAFCLNRFALTAQLFF. The variable domain in full, with the rest retrieved from reference TRDV3 and TRDJ2, is CDKVTQSSPDQTVASGSEVVLLCTYDTVYSNPDLFWYRIRPDYSFQFVFYGDNSRSEGADFTQGRFSVKHILTQKAFHLVISPVRTEDSATYYCAFCLNRFALTAQLFFGKGTQLIVEP.

This clone is medium-sized (0.01 to 0.1%). The gene calls are TRDV3 and TRDJ1; D not resolved. Germline CDR1 and CDR2: TVYSNPD and GDNSRS (reference sequence). V lost 4 bases and J lost 8, with 20 bases in between. CDR3 length: 13 residues. CDR3 region: CASRPPLTLKLIF. The DNA for the CDR3 is TGTGCCTCTCGCCCCCCACTTACCCTAAAACTCATCTTT.

The chain is built from TRDV1 and TRDJ1; tentatively, D is TRDD3 (5 bases). From germline, CDR1 is TSWWSYY and CDR2 QGS. The CDR3 length is 21 residues. Trimming removed 0 bases at V and 0 bases at J, with 26 bases between. This CDR3 is CALGELPPALPPRGDTDKLIF. The CDR3 DNA sequence: TGTGCTCTTGGGGAACTCCCTCCGGCCCTCCCCCCTAGGGGGGACACCGATAAACTCATCTTT.

This clone was observed a few times. The V and J genes are TRDV1 and TRDJ1, with 8 bases identical to TRDD3. Looked up from germline, CDR1 is TSWWSYY and CDR2 is QGS. J was trimmed by 0 bases and V by 2 bases; bases with no gene match: 17. The CDR3 has 20 amino acids. CDR3 loop: CALGEYPRTGGPTYTDKLIF. DNA of the CDR3: TGTGCTCTTGGGGAATATCCCAGAACTGGGGGTCCCACGTACACCGATAAACTCATCTTT.

J gene calling gave no result, while the V gene is TRDV2; TRDD3, the table's D call, was not compared with the DNA. The CDR3 is made up of 19 amino acids. The V gene's germline CDR1 is GEAIGNYY and CDR2 EKD. The CDR3 spells CACDTVMGANSWDTRKMFF. The DNA for the CDR3 is TGTGCCTGTGACACCGTAATGGGGGCGAACTCCTGGGACACCCGAAAAATGTTTTTC.

As regards this clone: Its ends do not fully match the called genes, so a read error is possible. This sequence joins TRDV2 and TRDJ3; 8 nucleotides align to TRDD3. Germline CDR1 reads GEAIGNYY; CDR2 reads EKD. The CDR3 consists of 18 residues. CDR3 coding DNA: TGTGCCTGTGACACTGGGGGATCCGGTTCCTTGTACACCCTACAGATGTTTTTC. It encodes CACDTGGSGSLYTLQMFF.

This clone occurred a few times. The chain combines TRDV2 with TRDJ3; 8 bases line up with TRDD3. The germline V gene encodes CDR1 GEAIGNYY and CDR2 EKD. This CDR3 has 21 residues. V gave up 3 bases and J gave up 0 bases; unmatched junction bases: 15. For the CDR3, the DNA is TGTGCCTGTGACGGGCGGTGGGGGATCCTTCGATACTCCTGGGACACCCGACAGATGTTTTTC. Amino acid sequence: CACDGRWGILRYSWDTRQMFF.

This clone was counted a few times. Sequence at one end of the junction differs from germline and may be a read error. The chain recombines TRDV2 with TRDJ3; TRDD3 agrees at 8 bases. This CDR3 contains 19 residues. Germline assignment: CDR1 GEAIGNYY and CDR2 EKD. This CDR3 reads CACDVLGATLSLDTRQMFF. The CDR3 region has the DNA TGTGCCTGTGACGTACTGGGGGCTACGCTCTCCTTGGACACCCGACAGATGTTTTTC.

This clone was seen a handful of times. Since a much larger clone is just one base distant, this may be a read error. The genes are TRDV2 and TRDJ3, with 8 bases aligning to TRDD3. J gave up 0 bases and V 0 bases, and 6 bases lay outside the gene matches. CDR1 is GEAIGNYY and CDR2 is EKD in the germline V gene. This CDR3 comprises 19 residues. DNA of the CDR3: TGTGCCTGTGACACCGTACTGGGGGTTAGCTCCTGGGACACCCGACAGATGTTTTTC. Encoded protein: CACDTVLGVSSWDTRQMFF.

Without a V gene call, the J gene is given as TRDJ1; the table assigns TRDD3, which was not confirmed against the DNA. The CDR3 sequence is 22 residues long. This CDR3 is CALGELSPLIDALGVHTDKLIF. CDR3 in DNA: TGTGCTCTTGGGGAACTCTCCCCTCTTATAGATGCCCTGGGGGTCCACACCGATAAACTCATCTTT.

The V call is TRDV1, the J call TRDJ1; weak D call: TRDD2 (5 bases). Germline V gene sequence: CDR1 TSWWSYY, CDR2 QGS. This CDR3 is built from 17 residues. Trimming shortened V by 1 base and J by 1 base, and 16 bases separated the two germline ends. CDR3 residues: CALGERPTPVLTDKLIF. DNA for the CDR3: TGTGCTCTTGGGGAACGCCCTACGCCCGTACTCACCGATAAACTCATCTTT.

This chain links TRDV1 with TRDJ2; TRDD3 might be the D (5 bases). The J gene, absent from TCRdb, was called here by matching the DNA to germline. CDR3 length: 16 residues. V lost 11 bases to trimming and J lost 0 bases, with 19 bases between them. Germline CDR1 reads TSWWSYY; CDR2 reads QGS. The CDR3 DNA sequence: TGTGCTAGTGGGGAACTTCGGACCTCTTTGACAGCACAACTCTTCTTT. Its protein product is CASGELRTSLTAQLFF.

This clone was detected once. A much larger clone differs by one base, so this may be a read error. This chain joins TRDV1 and TRDJ2; D not certain. As TCRdb names no J gene, one was assigned here on the basis of a DNA match to germline. CDR1 TSWWSYY and CDR2 QGS come from the germline V gene. V lost 4 bases to trimming and J lost 0 bases, with 24 bases between them. This CDR3 region has 20 residues. Here the CDR3 reads CALGGVRSPESLSLTAQLFF. As DNA, the CDR3 is TGTGCTCTTGGGGGGGTGAGGTCCCCTGAGTCACTTTCTTTGACAGCACAACTCTTCTTT.

V and J are TRDV1 and TRDJ1, with 11 positions matching TRDD3. Germline assignment: CDR1 TSWWSYY and CDR2 QGS. This CDR3 region has 19 residues. After removal of 2 bases from V and 3 bases from J, the junction contained 14 bases not matched to a gene. The DNA of the CDR3 is TGTGCTCTTGGGGAAGAGGGGCTAATTGGGGGATACGAGCCCGATAAACTCATCTTT. This translates into CALGEEGLIGGYEPDKLIF.

The sample holds a few counts of this clone. The V and J genes are TRDV1 and TRDJ1; possible D gene TRDD3, 5 bases. Trimming removed 3 bases at V and 0 bases at J, with 23 bases between. The CDR3 extends over 19 amino acids. The germline CDR1 and CDR2 sequences are TSWWSYY and QGS. CDR3 DNA: TGTGCTCTTGGGGAGGCCCAACGTCGGTGGGATCCTTACACCGATAAACTCATCTTT. Its translation is CALGEAQRRWDPYTDKLIF.

Comment on this clone: TCRdb lists a protein that is different at residue 10 from the translated DNA; the protein given here uses the DNA translation. The V call is TRAV29/DV5, the J call TRDJ1; D is perhaps TRDD3 (6 bases). Trimming took off 1 base at V and 1 base at J, with 20 bases between the two ends. The CDR3 runs to 17 residues. Looked up from germline, CDR1 is NSMFDY and CDR2 is ISSIKDK. As DNA, the CDR3 is TGTGCAGCAAGCCTTCCGGGGTTGGGGGCCTTCACCGATAAACTCATCTTT. This sequence encodes CAASLPGLGAFTDKLIF.

This clone is medium-sized (0.01 to 0.1%) within its sample. The genes are TRDV1 and TRDJ2; 12 bases match TRDD3. The V and J ends lost 2 bases and 6 bases, in that order; junction bases with no gene match: 10. The CDR3 runs to 18 residues. CDR1 is TSWWSYY, CDR2 QGS, per germline. CDR3 in amino acids: CALGEIYLAGGYAAQLFF. The CDR3 nucleotides read TGTGCTCTTGGGGAAATATACCTGGCTGGGGGATACGCAGCACAACTCTTCTTT.